Below, 8 T cell receptor beta chains from the same sample are listed, as sequenced in a study of blood T cells in healthy people across ages. The second PCR ran about 6 to 11 cycles with a sample-barcoded 5' primer and J-beta primers. MiXCR, run by TCRdb on the 5' RACE reads, gives a single entry per CDR3 protein. The data contain fewer than 1.5 million distinct CDR3 sequences, roughly 40% of them singletons. Sample: blood. The origin of the receptors is a woman younger than 35 in good health.

This clonotype was counted at least ten times. The J gene is TRBJ2-3, the V gene TRBV10-3; 11 bases map to TRBD2. Germline CDR1 ENHRY, CDR2 SYGVKD. The length of the CDR3 is 16 residues. After removal of 6 bases from V and 4 bases from J, the junction contained 9 bases not matched to a gene. In DNA form, the CDR3 reads TGTGCCATCAGCGTTGACGTAGCGGGAGGGTCAGATACGCAGTATTTT. This translates into CAISVDVAGGSDTQYF.

CDR3 in amino acids: CSARDYRGSEGPNTEAFF. The CDR3 DNA is TGCAGTGCTAGAGATTATAGGGGTTCGGAAGGACCTAACACTGAAGCTTTCTTT. The chain uses TRBV20-1 and TRBJ1-1; maybe TRBD1 (5 bases). The CDR3 length is 18 residues. Between the trimmed V and J ends, which lost 0 bases and 2 bases, there was a span of 22 bases. The germline V gene encodes CDR1 DFQATT and CDR2 SNEGSKA (reference sequence).

A few counts support this clonotype. The genes are TRBV5-1 and TRBJ2-3, with TRBD2 identical over 9 bases. This CDR3 contains 17 residues. CDR1 is SGHRS and CDR2 is YFSETQ in the germline V gene. Trimming removed 0 bases from V and 4 bases from J; junction bases left unmatched: 9. The DNA for the CDR3 is TGCGCCAGCAGCTTGGGCACGAGTAGCGGGAGTGCAGATACGCAGTATTTT. It encodes CASSLGTSSGSADTQYF.

V and J are TRBV20-1 and TRBJ2-5; TRBD2 aligns across 7 bases. CDR3 size: 14 residues. In germline, CDR1 is DFQATT, CDR2 SNEGSKA (reference sequence). CDR3 in DNA: TGCTCCCCTAGAGGACTAGTGGGTCCCGAGACCCAGTACTTC. Protein: CSPRGLVGPETQYF.

As to this clonotype: A much larger clone lies a single base off, so this may be a read error. The chain is built from TRBV7-2 and TRBJ2-4; 7 bases match TRBD1. The J call may be mistaken, given a closer DNA end match to TRBJ2-5. The CDR3 consists of 16 residues. Per the germline V gene, CDR1 is SGHTA and CDR2 is FQGNSA. The CDR3 sequence is CASSLGAGGYRETQYF. The CDR3 DNA sequence: TGTGCCAGCAGCTTAGGGGCAGGGGGTTACCGGGAGACCCAGTACTTC.

This clonotype was counted only a few times. The rearrangement joins TRBV5-1 to TRBJ2-2, with D unresolved. CDR1 SGHRS and CDR2 YFSETQ come from the germline V gene. V was clipped by 0 bases and J by 5 bases, with 14 bases between them. The length of the CDR3 is 16 residues. The CDR3: CASSLAAFNPTGELFF. The CDR3 nucleotides read TGCGCCAGCAGCTTGGCTGCATTCAATCCTACCGGGGAGCTGTTTTTT.

CDR3 protein: CASSVTGGGGTDTQYF. The CDR3 nucleotides read TGTGCCAGCAGCGTAACAGGGGGCGGTGGCACAGATACGCAGTATTTT. The genes are TRBV9 and TRBJ2-3; 9 positions agree with TRBD1. Germline-derived CDR1 and CDR2 are SGDLS and YYNGEE. V trimming: 1 base; J trimming: 1 base; junction bases outside the gene matches: 4. The CDR3 has 16 amino acids. Based on the CDR3 plus reference TRBV9 and TRBJ2-3, the full variable domain is DSGVTQTPKHLITATGQRVTLRCSPRSGDLSVYWYQQSLDQGLQFLIQYYNGEERAKGNILERFSAQQFPDLHSELNLSSLELGDSALYFCASSVTGGGGTDTQYFGPGTRLTVL.

Regarding this clonotype: A much larger clone differs by one base, so this may be a read error. The V and J genes are TRBV25-1 and TRBJ2-6; D gene unclear. The V and J ends lost 3 bases and 1 base respectively, with 4 bases between them. The CDR3 spans 14 residues. Germline V gives CDR1 MGHDK, CDR2 SYGVNS. CDR3 DNA sequence: TGTGCCAGCAGTGATGGATCTGGGGCCAACGTCCTGACTTTC. Translation: CASSDGSGANVLTF.